One sample yielded the 28 T cell receptor beta chains listed below, sequenced in a study of T cell responses to AZD1222 COVID-19 vaccine. This table comes from immunoSEQ multiplex PCR, and its TCRdb copy is limited to in-frame clones, with some not included. The sample includes approximately 140,000 clones, about 91% seen only once; the top ten take under 2%. Material: peripheral blood, obtained 28 days after the second AZD1222 dose. These receptors were collected from an adult who received the AZD1222 COVID-19 vaccine.

The gene calls are TRBV5-6 and TRBJ1-2, with D maybe TRBD1 (5 bases). The germline CDR1 and CDR2 sequences are SGHDT and YYEEEE. This CDR3 spans 13 amino acids. Trimming left V 4 bases short and J 4 bases short, with 11 bases between. The CDR3 loop reads CASSPGTSYGYTF. The CDR3 DNA is TGTGCCAGCAGCCCCGGGACTTCCTATGGCTACACCTTC.

This sequence joins TRBV5-1 and TRBJ1-4; 9 nucleotides line up with TRBD1. Looked up from germline, CDR1 is SGHRS and CDR2 is YFSETQ. The CDR3 spans 15 residues. The trim removed 4 bases at V and 8 bases at J, leaving 9 bases unmatched. CDR3 nucleotides: TGCGCCAGCAGCCGGACCGGGACAGGGCGGGAAAAACTGTTTTTT. Its protein is CASSRTGTGREKLFF.

The rearrangement uses TRBV5-4 and TRBJ1-1, with D perhaps matching TRBD1 (6 bases). Trimming took off 3 bases at V and 5 bases at J, with 11 bases between the two ends. This CDR3 is built from 13 residues. Germline V gene data show CDR1 as SGHNT and CDR2 as YYREEE (reference sequence). CDR3 DNA: TGTGCCAGCAGCTCCATGACAGGTACTGAAGCTTTCTTT. Residues: CASSSMTGTEAFF.

The chain has TRBV30 and TRBJ2-1, with a possible D match to TRBD2 (5 bases). Per the germline V gene, CDR1 is GTSNPN and CDR2 is SVGIG (reference sequence). The CDR3 extends over 15 amino acids. Trimming took 3 bases from V and 4 from J, leaving 16 bases between them. CDR3 loop: CAWRKGGSVYNEQFF. CDR3 nucleotide sequence: TGTGCCTGGAGGAAAGGTGGGAGCGTGTACAATGAGCAGTTCTTC.

This clone was picked up one time. The chain has TRBV11-3 and TRBJ2-7, with D tentatively TRBD1 (6 bases). Trimming cost V 0 bases and J 5 bases, with 11 bases left between them. The CDR3 consists of 14 residues. Per the germline V gene, CDR1 is SGHNT and CDR2 is YENEEA. CDR3 residues: CASSLEQGSDEQYF. The CDR3 nucleotides are TGTGCCAGCAGCTTAGAACAGGGTTCAGACGAGCAGTACTTC.

The gene calls are TRBV11-3 and TRBJ2-1, with 8 bases aligning to TRBD2. The CDR3 consists of 16 residues. The V gene's germline CDR1 is SGHNT and CDR2 YENEEA. V lost 2 bases, J lost 5 bases, and 8 bases stayed unmatched. The DNA for the CDR3 is TGTGCCAGCAGCTTACCCCGGGGGGGAGGGAACAATGAGCAGTTCTTC. Amino acid sequence: CASSLPRGGGNNEQFF.

The V and J genes are TRBV19 and TRBJ1-1; D is unresolved. V was shortened by 5 bases and J by 5 bases, with 24 bases between the two germline ends. The CDR3 sequence is 17 residues long. Germline V lookup: CDR1 LNHDA, CDR2 SQIVND (reference sequence). The DNA of the CDR3 is TGTGCCAGTAGTCCATCTAACGGGAGAACAGAACTAACTGAAGCTTTCTTT. This gives the protein CASSPSNGRTELTEAFF.

J is TRBJ1-5 and V is TRBV2; D may be TRBD1 (6 bases). Germline V gene lookup returns CDR1 SNHLY and CDR2 FYNNEI. The V end was cut by 3 bases, the J end by 5 bases, with 14 bases between. The CDR3 consists of 15 residues. CDR3 loop: CASSDRGGAHQPQHF. CDR3 nucleotides: TGTGCCAGCAGTGATAGGGGGGGAGCGCATCAGCCCCAGCATTTT.

This clone is a singleton in its sample. The chain recombines TRBV12-5 with TRBJ1-4, with D perhaps TRBD1 (5 bases). V was cut by 2 bases and J by 7 bases, with 14 bases left in between. Germline V lookup: CDR1 LGHNT, CDR2 FRNRAP. The CDR3 length is 15 residues. The CDR3 here is CASGLLQGFGEKLFF. The CDR3 coding sequence is TGTGCTAGTGGTTTGCTCCAGGGCTTCGGTGAAAAACTGTTTTTT.

The chain joins TRBV7-9 to TRBJ2-1; D unresolved. V was pared by 8 bases and J by 8 bases, with 10 bases between. CDR3 length: 11 amino acids. Looked up from germline, CDR1 is SEHNR and CDR2 is FQNEAQ (reference sequence). DNA for the CDR3: TGTGCCAGCGGTCTTGGGCATGAGCAGTTCTTC. It codes for CASGLGHEQFF.

V is TRBV11-1 and J is TRBJ1-2; tentatively, D is TRBD1 (5 bases). Trimming shortened V by 0 bases and J by 7 bases, and 18 bases separated the two germline ends. Germline CDR1 reads SGHAT; CDR2 reads FQDESV (reference sequence). The CDR3 extends over 16 amino acids. CDR3: CASSLALYQGGRGYTF. For the CDR3, the DNA is TGTGCCAGCAGCTTAGCGCTGTATCAGGGCGGACGTGGCTACACCTTC.

This sequence joins TRBV7-9 and TRBJ2-1; tentatively, D is TRBD1 (6 bases). The V end lost 8 bases, the J end lost 8 bases, and 16 bases lay between the germline ends. Germline V gives CDR1 SEHNR, CDR2 FQNEAQ (reference sequence). The CDR3 consists of 13 residues. This CDR3 reads CASGWGHGDEQFF. The CDR3 coding sequence is TGTGCCAGCGGGTGGGGGCACGGCGATGAGCAGTTCTTC.

This clone was observed a single time. This chain links TRBV9 with TRBJ2-1, with TRBD2 as a possible D gene (5 bases). Trimming cost V 3 bases and J 0 bases, with 10 bases left between them. The germline V gene has CDR1 SGDLS and CDR2 YYNGEE. The CDR3 runs to 15 residues. The CDR3, as DNA: TGTGCCAGCAGCGCGGACGGGAACTCCTACAATGAGCAGTTCTTC. This gives the protein CASSADGNSYNEQFF.

The chain employs TRBV6-5 and TRBJ2-1; D is unclear. Trimming stripped 6 bases from V and 5 bases from J, with 14 bases between. The CDR3 sequence is 14 residues long. The germline CDR1 and CDR2 sequences are MNHEY and SVGAGI. The CDR3 sequence: CASSRSGLDNEQFF. CDR3 in DNA: TGTGCCAGCAGCCGGTCCGGGTTGGACAATGAGCAGTTCTTC.

The chain is built from TRBV2 and TRBJ1-6; D gene uncertain. Looked up from germline, CDR1 is SNHLY and CDR2 is FYNNEI. Trimming removed 8 bases at V and 6 bases at J, with 11 bases between. The CDR3 spans 13 residues. CDR3 bases: TGTGCCAGCGGGGTGTCTCCTAATTCACCCCTCCACTTT. Translation gives CASGVSPNSPLHF.

V is TRBV7-9 and J is TRBJ1-5; possible D gene TRBD1, 5 bases. The CDR3 has 14 residues. Trimming stripped 5 bases from V and 2 bases from J, with 10 bases between. In germline, CDR1 is SEHNR, CDR2 FQNEAQ (reference sequence). The DNA for the CDR3 is TGTGCCAGCAGCCAGGGACGGGGCAATCAGCCCCAGCATTTT. As protein: CASSQGRGNQPQHF.

The chain joins TRBV6-1 to TRBJ2-7, with 8 bases fitting TRBD1. Trimming at V came to 1 base and at J to 6 bases, leaving 8 bases not matched to a gene. Germline loops: CDR1 MNHNS, CDR2 SASEGT. The CDR3 contains 15 residues. The CDR3 bases are TGTGCCAGCAGTGAAGAAGGAACAGGGGGGTTCGAGCAGTACTTC. As protein: CASSEEGTGGFEQYF.

The V call is TRBV6-6, the J call TRBJ2-5; TRBD1 or TRBD2 may be the D gene (6 bases each). The CDR3 covers 13 residues. Trimming pared 2 bases from V and 5 bases from J, leaving 9 bases between. Germline lookup yields CDR1 MNHNY and CDR2 SVGAGI (reference sequence). The CDR3 protein is CASSYGGHETQYF. CDR3 nucleotide sequence: TGTGCCAGCAGTTACGGGGGGCACGAGACCCAGTACTTC.

The genes are TRBV6-5 and TRBJ1-6; no clear D. Trimming took 6 bases from V and 5 from J, leaving 11 bases between them. In germline, CDR1 is MNHEY, CDR2 SVGAGI. CDR3 length: 14 amino acids. The CDR3 reads CASSSTPNNSPLHF. The CDR3 DNA reads as TGTGCCAGCAGCTCGACACCCAATAATTCACCCCTCCACTTT.

V gene TRBV28 combines with J gene TRBJ2-1, with D maybe TRBD2 (6 bases). Trimming cost V 6 bases and J 7 bases, with 19 bases left between them. This CDR3 is 15 amino acids long. Germline V CDR1 and CDR2: MDHEN, SYDVKM. The CDR3 bases are TGTGCCAGCAGCCTAACCTGGGGGGAGGTAAATGAGCAGTTCTTC. Protein: CASSLTWGEVNEQFF.

CDR3 residues: CASSPGRSGEQFF. CDR3 DNA sequence: TGTGCCAGCAGTCCAGGGAGGTCAGGTGAGCAGTTCTTC. V is TRBV6-5 and J is TRBJ2-1; the D gene is possibly TRBD2 (6 bases). This CDR3 is 13 amino acids long. The germline V gene encodes CDR1 MNHEY and CDR2 SVGAGI. The V gene lost 5 bases and the J gene lost 9 bases, with 14 bases spanning the gap.

J is TRBJ1-2 and V is TRBV4-1; D uncertain. Germline CDR1 is MGHRA and CDR2 is YSYEKL. The CDR3 is 14 residues long. Trimming left V 2 bases short and J 5 bases short, with 12 bases between. The CDR3 DNA sequence: TGCGCCAGCAGCCAAACCGAAGTAGGATATGGCTACACCTTC. It translates to CASSQTEVGYGYTF.

V is TRBV24-1 and J is TRBJ2-3; 8 bases are a match to TRBD1. Trimming cost V 1 base and J 0 bases; bases outside gene matches: 2. Germline values: CDR1 KGHDR, CDR2 SFDVKD. The CDR3 is 16 residues long. CDR3 sequence: CATSDFTGGSTDTQYF. The CDR3, as DNA: TGTGCCACCAGTGATTTTACAGGGGGTAGCACAGATACGCAGTATTTT.

V and J are TRBV4-3 and TRBJ2-1; perhaps TRBD1 as D (5 bases). The germline V and J ends were trimmed by 1 base and 2 bases, with 6 bases remaining between them. The V gene's germline CDR1 is LGHNA and CDR2 YSLEER. The CDR3 is 14 residues long. The CDR3 DNA sequence: TGCGCCAGCAGCCAAGTCAGGGCCTACAATGAGCAGTTCTTC. This encodes CASSQVRAYNEQFF.

The genes are TRBV5-4 and TRBJ2-2; D is possibly TRBD2 (6 bases). This CDR3 has 16 amino acids. CDR1 and CDR2 (germline): SGHNT, YYREEE (reference sequence). Trimming took 4 bases from V and 2 from J, leaving 15 bases between them. CDR3 in amino acids: CASSVEVAGNTGELFF. The CDR3 nucleotides are TGTGCCAGCAGCGTGGAGGTCGCGGGAAACACCGGGGAGCTGTTTTTT.

This chain connects TRBV11-3 to TRBJ2-7; TRBD2 agrees at 8 bases. The CDR3 has 15 amino acids. Germline assignment: CDR1 SGHNT and CDR2 YENEEA. Losses at the gene ends were 5 bases for V and 3 bases for J; bases not matched to a gene: 9. In nucleotides, the CDR3 is TGTGCCAGCAGCCAGACGGCGGGAGGTATCTACGAGCAGTACGTC. Translating gives CASSQTAGGIYEQYV.

The genes are TRBV10-3 and TRBJ2-3; 13 bases map to TRBD2. The CDR3 loop spans 16 amino acids. V lost 6 bases to trimming and J lost 5 bases; unmatched junction nucleotides: 8. Germline V gene sequence: CDR1 ENHRY, CDR2 SYGVKD. CDR3 bases: TGTGCCATCAGCTCACTAGCGGGAGGGCCTGGAGATACGCAGTATTTT. This translates into CAISSLAGGPGDTQYF.

This sequence joins TRBV30 and TRBJ1-1, with D hard to call. The V end lost 1 base, the J end lost 4 bases, and 10 bases lay between the germline ends. Germline CDR1 is GTSNPN and CDR2 is SVGIG (reference sequence). The CDR3 runs 13 residues. The CDR3 bases are TGTGCCTGGAGTGCCCCGGCGAGCACTGAAGCTTTCTTT. Protein: CAWSAPASTEAFF.